What follows are 27 T cell receptor beta chains derived from one specimen sequenced in a study of PD-L1 blockade in urothelial cancer. The data were produced by immunoSEQ multiplex PCR, yet TCRdb's version contains in-frame clones alone and is incomplete. The sample lists about 57,000 clones, roughly four fifths seen once, with 4.5% to 6% in the top ten. Time point noted: pretreatment peripheral blood. This sample comprised PBMCs, obtained around atezolizumab (anti-PD-L1) treatment. The receptors stem from a man in his sixties or seventies with urothelial cancer.

This chain connects TRBV25-1 to TRBJ1-4; D may be TRBD1 (5 bases). The V gene's germline CDR1 is MGHDK and CDR2 SYGVNS. V was trimmed by 2 bases and J by 6 bases, leaving 13 bases between them. This CDR3 is built from 15 residues. CDR3 amino acids: CASSEAAGNDEKLFF. DNA of the CDR3: TGTGCCAGCAGTGAAGCGGCAGGGAACGATGAAAAACTGTTTTTT.

The chain combines TRBV5-8 with TRBJ1-2; D remains ambiguous. Trimming pared 4 bases from V and 0 bases from J, leaving 10 bases between. Germline V CDR1 and CDR2: SGHTS, YDEGEE. The CDR3 runs to 14 residues. CDR3 sequence: CASSTWAPNYGYTF. CDR3 DNA: TGTGCCAGCAGCACCTGGGCGCCTAACTATGGCTACACCTTC.

The genes are TRBV9 and TRBJ2-1, with a weak D call TRBD2 (6 bases). This CDR3 region has 12 residues. Germline loops: CDR1 SGDLS, CDR2 YYNGEE. Trimming removed 9 bases at V and 9 bases at J, with 16 bases between. CDR3 bases: TGTGCCACAGGACCTAGCGAAGGTGAGCAGTTCTTC. Encoded protein: CATGPSEGEQFF.

The V and J genes are TRBV6-4 and TRBJ1-1, with D perhaps matching TRBD1 (5 bases). V lost 7 bases and J 3 bases, leaving 12 bases between the germline ends. The CDR3 extends over 13 amino acids. The germline V gene encodes CDR1 MRHNA and CDR2 SNTAGT. Written as DNA, the CDR3 is TGTGCCAGCATCGGGCAGGGTGACACTGAAGCTTTCTTT. Amino acids: CASIGQGDTEAFF.

On this clone itself: Other DNA sequences in the same sample also yield this CDR3. The J gene is TRBJ1-2, the V gene TRBV18; D call uncertain. There are 13 residues in the CDR3. The V end was cut by 6 bases, the J end by 2 bases, with 10 bases between. Germline CDR1 KGHSH, CDR2 LQKENI. Written as DNA, the CDR3 is TGTGCCAGCTCGCCCGACAAGAACTATGGCTACACCTTC. As protein: CASSPDKNYGYTF.

The J gene is TRBJ2-5, the V gene TRBV5-1, with 9 positions matching TRBD1. The CDR3 length is 15 residues. V gave up 5 bases and J gave up 5 bases; unmatched junction bases: 10. CDR1 and CDR2 from the germline V gene are SGHRS and YFSETQ. The CDR3 loop reads CASSPDRGDAETQYF. The CDR3 nucleotides are TGCGCCAGCAGTCCGGACAGGGGTGATGCGGAGACCCAGTACTTC. Full variable domain (remainder filled in from reference TRBV5-1 and TRBJ2-5): KAGVTQTPRYLIKTRGQQVTLSCSPISGHRSVSWYQQTPGQGLQFLFEYFSETQRNKGNFPGRFSGRQFSNSRSEMNVSTLELGDSALYLCASSPDRGDAETQYFGPGTRLLVL.

The V call is TRBV14, the J call TRBJ1-2, with D perhaps TRBD1 (6 bases). Trimming removed 5 bases at V and 7 bases at J, with 17 bases between. There are 14 residues in the CDR3. Germline values: CDR1 SGHDN, CDR2 FVKESK. The CDR3 reads CASSGTLPPAGYTF. Written as DNA, the CDR3 is TGTGCCAGCAGCGGGACACTTCCTCCAGCTGGCTACACCTTC.

This chain uses TRBV5-1 with TRBJ2-1; 10 bases fit TRBD2. The ends lost 2 bases at V and 10 bases at J; junction bases unmatched: 9. Germline V CDR1 and CDR2: SGHRS, YFSETQ. This CDR3 region has 15 residues. The CDR3 reads CASSLSGGALGEQFF. The CDR3 DNA is TGCGCCAGCAGCTTAAGCGGGGGGGCCTTGGGCGAGCAGTTCTTC.

This clone was seen just once. Additional DNA sequences in this sample encode the identical CDR3. This chain joins TRBV9 and TRBJ2-1; 15 bases fit TRBD2. CDR3 length equals 17 residues. After removal of 1 base from V and 5 bases from J, the junction contained 4 bases not matched to a gene. Germline V lookup: CDR1 SGDLS, CDR2 YYNGEE. CDR3 in DNA: TGTGCCAGCAGCGTATCCGGACTAGCGGGAGGGCACAATGAGCAGTTCTTC. Residues: CASSVSGLAGGHNEQFF.

The chain joins TRBV6-1 to TRBJ2-2; the match to TRBD1 covers 7 bases. Germline assignment: CDR1 MNHNS and CDR2 SASEGT. J gave up 1 base and V 10 bases, and 6 bases lay outside the gene matches. CDR3 length equals 14 residues. The CDR3, as DNA: TGTGCCACCCAGTGGACAGGGAACACCGGGGAGCTGTTTTTT. As protein: CATQWTGNTGELFF.

For the CDR3, the DNA is TGTGCCAGCAGCCCCCCGGACTCATACAATGAGCAGTTCTTC. This codes for CASSPPDSYNEQFF. The rearrangement joins TRBV11-3 to TRBJ2-1; D may be TRBD2 (5 bases). Looked up from germline, CDR1 is SGHNT and CDR2 is YENEEA. V was trimmed by 5 bases and J by 4 bases, leaving 12 bases between them. This CDR3 spans 14 amino acids.

J is TRBJ2-1 and V is TRBV2, with D perhaps matching TRBD2 (5 bases). Germline CDR1 reads SNHLY; CDR2 reads FYNNEI. The CDR3 consists of 15 residues. Trimming removed 1 base from V and 4 bases from J, with 11 bases in between. CDR3 coding DNA: TGTGCCAGCAGTGAAGGGTCGGGGAGTTACAATGAGCAGTTCTTC. As protein: CASSEGSGSYNEQFF.

V gene TRBV7-2 combines with J gene TRBJ2-2; 7 bases fit TRBD2. Losses at the gene ends were 2 bases for V and 1 base for J; bases not matched to a gene: 1. CDR1 and CDR2 (germline): SGHTA, FQGNSA. CDR3 length equals 15 residues. The CDR3 sequence: CASSLSSGNTGELFF. CDR3 nucleotide sequence: TGTGCCAGCAGCTTATCTAGCGGGAACACCGGGGAGCTGTTTTTT.

The rearrangement joins TRBV11-3 to TRBJ2-7, with TRBD1 matching 11 bases. V was pared by 4 bases and J by 3 bases, with 5 bases of the junction left unmatched. Germline V gene lookup returns CDR1 SGHNT and CDR2 YENEEA. The CDR3 runs 15 residues. The CDR3 DNA is TGTGCCAGCAGCTCTGGGACAGGGGGAATCTACGAGCAGTACTTC. Its protein is CASSSGTGGIYEQYF.

This clone was detected only once. The chain couples TRBV18 to TRBJ1-1; the D gene is possibly TRBD1 (5 bases). V was pared by 6 bases and J by 5 bases, with 19 bases between. CDR1 and CDR2 (germline): KGHSH, LQKENI. CDR3 length: 15 amino acids. The CDR3 DNA is TGTGCCAGCTCCCCTCTGGACACCTTGATGACTGAAGCTTTCTTT. Its protein product is CASSPLDTLMTEAFF.

The sample holds a few counts of this clone. This sequence joins TRBV19 and TRBJ1-2, with D perhaps TRBD1 (6 bases). Trimming took off 4 bases at V and 4 bases at J, with 16 bases between the two ends. The germline V gene has CDR1 LNHDA and CDR2 SQIVND (reference sequence). The CDR3 runs 15 residues. CDR3 residues: CASSTTLQGGYGYTF. CDR3 bases: TGTGCCAGTAGTACGACCTTACAGGGTGGCTATGGCTACACCTTC.

This chain links TRBV7-6 with TRBJ2-1; 10 bases map to TRBD1. The CDR3 covers 22 residues. Per the germline V gene, CDR1 is SGHVS and CDR2 is FNYEAQ. The V and J ends lost 3 bases and 5 bases, in that order; junction bases with no gene match: 25. The CDR3 sequence is CASSFWAYVANRDRGRDNEQFF. The CDR3 nucleotides are TGTGCCAGCAGCTTTTGGGCCTATGTAGCCAACCGGGACAGGGGACGAGACAATGAGCAGTTCTTC. The full variable domain, with the rest looked up from reference TRBV7-6 and TRBJ2-1, is GAGVSQSPRYKVTKRGQDVALRCDPISGHVSLYWYRQALGQGPEFLTYFNYEAQQDKSGLPNDRFSAERPEGSISTLTIQRTEQRDSAMYRCASSFWAYVANRDRGRDNEQFFGPGTRLTVL.

V and J are TRBV6-1 and TRBJ1-1; D remains unclear. The V gene's germline CDR1 is MNHNS and CDR2 SASEGT. The CDR3 has 13 amino acids. V was pared by 3 bases and J by 2 bases, with 7 bases between. The CDR3 sequence: CASSDRKNTEAFF. CDR3 nucleotide sequence: TGTGCCAGCAGTGACAGGAAAAACACTGAAGCTTTCTTT.

This rearrangement joins TRBV27 to TRBJ1-2; TRBD1 agrees at 7 bases. The germline V gene has CDR1 MNHEY and CDR2 SMNVEV (reference sequence). This CDR3 region has 15 residues. The V gene end was trimmed by 2 bases and the J gene end by 4 bases; junction bases not matched to a gene: 7. The CDR3 sequence is CASSLRRQGTYGYTF. The CDR3 nucleotides are TGTGCCAGCAGTTTACGACGACAGGGTACCTATGGCTACACCTTC.

V gene TRBV5-1 combines with J gene TRBJ2-7; 9 nucleotides line up with TRBD1. Germline V gives CDR1 SGHRS, CDR2 YFSETQ. V lost 4 bases to trimming and J lost 3 bases; unmatched junction nucleotides: 2. The CDR3 consists of 13 residues. The CDR3 reads CASSRDRDYEQYF. Written as DNA, the CDR3 is TGCGCCAGCAGCCGGGACAGGGACTACGAGCAGTACTTC.

For the CDR3, the DNA is TGTGCCAGCAGCCGCGGCGACGAGCAGTACTTC. Its protein product is CASSRGDEQYF. This chain links TRBV7-9 with TRBJ2-7; D is undetermined. The CDR3 covers 11 residues. V lost 5 bases and J lost 5, with 7 bases in between. Germline-derived CDR1 and CDR2 are SEHNR and FQNEAQ (reference sequence).

The table lists this clone with a count of one. The J gene is TRBJ2-3, the V gene TRBV2, with 8 bases lining up with TRBD2. This CDR3 is 15 amino acids long. Trimming cost V 4 bases and J 4 bases; bases outside gene matches: 7. Germline assignment: CDR1 SNHLY and CDR2 FYNNEI. In DNA, the CDR3 is TGTGCCAGCAGTGCCCCGGGAGGGGCGGCAGATACGCAGTATTTT. Translation gives CASSAPGGAADTQYF.

Ten or more counts support this clone. This chain links TRBV6-5 with TRBJ2-1; the match to TRBD1 covers 8 bases. Germline loops: CDR1 MNHEY, CDR2 SVGAGI. V lost 6 bases, J lost 6 bases, and 4 bases stayed unmatched. The CDR3 runs to 13 residues. CDR3 DNA sequence: TGTGCCAGCAGAAAGACAGGGGTCAATGAGCAGTTCTTC. Translating it yields CASRKTGVNEQFF.

The chain joins TRBV14 to TRBJ1-2; tentative D call: TRBD1 (6 bases). V lost 4 bases and J lost 7, with 10 bases in between. Germline V lookup: CDR1 SGHDN, CDR2 FVKESK. The CDR3 has 12 residues. In nucleotides, the CDR3 is TGTGCCAGCAGCCTTAACAGGGTTGGCTACACCTTC. Its translation: CASSLNRVGYTF. Drawing the rest from reference TRBV14 and TRBJ1-2, the complete variable domain is EAGVTQFPSHSVIEKGQTVTLRCDPISGHDNLYWYRRVMGKEIKFLLHFVKESKQDESGMPNNRFLAERTGGTYSTLKVQPAELEDSGVYFCASSLNRVGYTFGSGTRLTVV.

In its sample, this clone was seen once. This chain joins TRBV5-6 and TRBJ2-5; maybe TRBD1 (5 bases). Germline values: CDR1 SGHDT, CDR2 YYEEEE. Trimming shortened V by 0 bases and J by 5 bases, and 14 bases separated the two germline ends. This CDR3 has 15 residues. The CDR3 region has the DNA TGTGCCAGCAGCTTGGATCAGGGCGGATCGGAGACCCAGTACTTC. It encodes CASSLDQGGSETQYF.

The chain combines TRBV4-2 with TRBJ2-3; unclear D gene. This CDR3 has 16 amino acids. CDR1 is LGHNA and CDR2 is YNFKEQ in the germline V gene. V was trimmed by 0 bases and J by 0 bases, leaving 10 bases between them. The CDR3 sequence is CASSQDYYSSTDTQYF. As DNA, the CDR3 is TGTGCCAGCAGCCAAGATTACTATTCTAGCACAGATACGCAGTATTTT.

This clone was picked up one time. This rearrangement joins TRBV6-1 to TRBJ2-3; 10 positions agree with TRBD2. After removal of 8 bases from V and 6 bases from J, the junction contained 11 bases not matched to a gene. CDR1 and CDR2 from the germline V gene are MNHNS and SASEGT. CDR3 length equals 15 residues. The CDR3 DNA is TGTGCCAGCTCTAGAGCGGGGGGGGTTTCCGATACGCAGTATTTT. It yields the protein CASSRAGGVSDTQYF.